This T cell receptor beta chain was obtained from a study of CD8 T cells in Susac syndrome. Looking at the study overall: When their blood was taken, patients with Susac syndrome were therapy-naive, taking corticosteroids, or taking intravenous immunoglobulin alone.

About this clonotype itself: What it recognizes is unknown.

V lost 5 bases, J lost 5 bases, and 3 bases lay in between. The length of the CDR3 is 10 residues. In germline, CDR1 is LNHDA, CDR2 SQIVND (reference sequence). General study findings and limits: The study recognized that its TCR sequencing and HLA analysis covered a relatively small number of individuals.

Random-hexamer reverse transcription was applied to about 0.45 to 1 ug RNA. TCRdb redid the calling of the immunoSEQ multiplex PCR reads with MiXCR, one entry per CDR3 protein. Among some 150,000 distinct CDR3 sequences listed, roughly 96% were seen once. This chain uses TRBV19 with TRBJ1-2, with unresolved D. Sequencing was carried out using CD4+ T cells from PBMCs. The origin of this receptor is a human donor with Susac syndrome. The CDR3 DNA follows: TGTGCCAGTAGTCGGTATGGCTACACCTTC. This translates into CASSRYGYTF.